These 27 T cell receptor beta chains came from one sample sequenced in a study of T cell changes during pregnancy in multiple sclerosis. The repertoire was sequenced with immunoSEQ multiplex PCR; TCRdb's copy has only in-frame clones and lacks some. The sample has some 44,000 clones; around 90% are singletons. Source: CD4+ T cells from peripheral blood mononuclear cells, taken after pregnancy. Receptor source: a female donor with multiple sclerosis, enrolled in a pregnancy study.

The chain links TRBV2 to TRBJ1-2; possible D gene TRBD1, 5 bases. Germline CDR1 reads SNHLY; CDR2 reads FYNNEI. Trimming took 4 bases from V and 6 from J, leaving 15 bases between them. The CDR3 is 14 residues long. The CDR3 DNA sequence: TGTGCCAGCAGTGGCGGACAACGAGTTAATGGCTACACCTTC. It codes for CASSGGQRVNGYTF.

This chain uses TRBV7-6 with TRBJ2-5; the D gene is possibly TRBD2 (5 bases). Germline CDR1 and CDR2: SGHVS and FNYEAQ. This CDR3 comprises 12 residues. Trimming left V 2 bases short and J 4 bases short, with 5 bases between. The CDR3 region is CASSLRGETQYF. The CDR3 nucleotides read TGTGCCAGCAGCTTACGGGGAGAGACCCAGTACTTC. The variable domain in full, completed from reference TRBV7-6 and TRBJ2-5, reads GAGVSQSPRYKVTKRGQDVALRCDPISGHVSLYWYRQALGQGPEFLTYFNYEAQQDKSGLPNDRFSAERPEGSISTLTIQRTEQRDSAMYRCASSLRGETQYFGPGTRLLVL.

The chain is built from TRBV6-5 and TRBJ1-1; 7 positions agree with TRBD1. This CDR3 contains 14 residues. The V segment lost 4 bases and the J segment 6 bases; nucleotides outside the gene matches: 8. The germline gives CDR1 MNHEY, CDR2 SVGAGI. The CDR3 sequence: CASSSTRQGAEAFF. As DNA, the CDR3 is TGTGCCAGCAGTTCCACCCGACAGGGCGCTGAAGCTTTCTTT.

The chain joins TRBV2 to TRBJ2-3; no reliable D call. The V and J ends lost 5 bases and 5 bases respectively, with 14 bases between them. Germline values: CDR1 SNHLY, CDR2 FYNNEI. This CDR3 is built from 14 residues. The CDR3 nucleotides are TGTGCCAGCAGTTTGACGGGTGTCTTAGATACGCAGTATTTT. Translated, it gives CASSLTGVLDTQYF.

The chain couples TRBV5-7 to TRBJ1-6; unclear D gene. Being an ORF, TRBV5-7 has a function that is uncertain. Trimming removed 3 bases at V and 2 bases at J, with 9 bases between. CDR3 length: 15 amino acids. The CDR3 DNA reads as TGTGCCAGCAGCTCCGGGGAAGCCTATAATTCACCCCTCCACTTT. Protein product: CASSSGEAYNSPLHF.

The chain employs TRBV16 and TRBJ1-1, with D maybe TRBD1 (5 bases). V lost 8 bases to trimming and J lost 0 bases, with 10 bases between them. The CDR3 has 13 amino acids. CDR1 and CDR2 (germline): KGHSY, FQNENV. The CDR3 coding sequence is TGTGCCAGCGCCCCAGGGATGAACACTGAAGCTTTCTTT. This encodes CASAPGMNTEAFF.

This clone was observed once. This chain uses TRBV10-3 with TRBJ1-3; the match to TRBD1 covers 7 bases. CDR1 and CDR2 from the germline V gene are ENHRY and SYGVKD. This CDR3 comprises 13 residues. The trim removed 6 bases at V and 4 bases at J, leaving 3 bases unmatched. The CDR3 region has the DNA TGTGCCATCAGACAGGGGTCCGGAAACACCATATATTTT. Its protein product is CAIRQGSGNTIYF.

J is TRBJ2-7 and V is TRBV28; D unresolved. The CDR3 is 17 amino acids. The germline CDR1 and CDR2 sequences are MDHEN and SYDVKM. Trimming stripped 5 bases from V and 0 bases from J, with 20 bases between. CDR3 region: CASSPYSPLSVSYEQYF. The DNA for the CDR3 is TGTGCCAGCAGTCCATACTCACCCTTGTCGGTCTCCTACGAGCAGTACTTC.

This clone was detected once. The CDR3, as DNA: TGCGCCAGCAGCCAAGTAATCGTTACTAGCGGGGGGGCACTCGATGAGCAGTTCTTC. It is translated as CASSQVIVTSGGALDEQFF. The genes are TRBV4-3 and TRBJ2-1; 13 bases are a match to TRBD2. J was trimmed by 8 bases and V by 1 base; bases with no gene match: 14. This CDR3 is 19 amino acids long. Germline CDR1 LGHNA, CDR2 YSLEER.

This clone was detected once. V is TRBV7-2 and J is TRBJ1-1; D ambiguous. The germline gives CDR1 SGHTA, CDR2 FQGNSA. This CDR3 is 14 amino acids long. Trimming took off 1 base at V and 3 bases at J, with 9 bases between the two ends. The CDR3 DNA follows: TGTGCCAGCAGCTTAGTTAAGACTCACACTGAAGCTTTCTTT. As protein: CASSLVKTHTEAFF.

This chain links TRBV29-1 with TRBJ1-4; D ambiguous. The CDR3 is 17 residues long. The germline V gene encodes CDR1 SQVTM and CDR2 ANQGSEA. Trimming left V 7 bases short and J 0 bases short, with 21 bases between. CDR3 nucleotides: TGCAGCGCAACTGTGATGCGGGCAGGCGCAACTAATGAAAAACTGTTTTTT. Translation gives CSATVMRAGATNEKLFF.

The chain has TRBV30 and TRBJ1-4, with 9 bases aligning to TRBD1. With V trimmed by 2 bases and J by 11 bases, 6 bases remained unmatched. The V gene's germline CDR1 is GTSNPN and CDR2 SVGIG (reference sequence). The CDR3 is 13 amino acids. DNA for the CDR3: TGTGCCTGGAGTCTGGACAGGGGCCTTAAACTGTTTTTT. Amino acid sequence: CAWSLDRGLKLFF.

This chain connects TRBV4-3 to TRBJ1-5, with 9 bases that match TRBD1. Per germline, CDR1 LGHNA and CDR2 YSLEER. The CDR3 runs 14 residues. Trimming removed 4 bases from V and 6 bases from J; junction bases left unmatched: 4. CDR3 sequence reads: CASSPDRGIQPQHF. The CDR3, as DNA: TGCGCCAGCAGCCCCGACAGGGGGATTCAGCCCCAGCATTTT.

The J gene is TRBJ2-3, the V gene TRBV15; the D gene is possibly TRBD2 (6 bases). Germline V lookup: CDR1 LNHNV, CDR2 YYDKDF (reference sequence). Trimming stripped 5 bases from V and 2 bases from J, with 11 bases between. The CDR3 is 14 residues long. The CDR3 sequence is CATSRGSPTDTQYF. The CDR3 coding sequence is TGTGCCACCAGCCGGGGGAGTCCCACAGATACGCAGTATTTT.

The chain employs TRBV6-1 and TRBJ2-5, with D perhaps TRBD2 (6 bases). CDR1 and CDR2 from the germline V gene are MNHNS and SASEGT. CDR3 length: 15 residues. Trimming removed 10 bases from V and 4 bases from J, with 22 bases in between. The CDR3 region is CATSAGRLNPETQYF. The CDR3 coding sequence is TGTGCCACCTCGGCGGGACGCCTAAACCCAGAGACCCAGTACTTC.

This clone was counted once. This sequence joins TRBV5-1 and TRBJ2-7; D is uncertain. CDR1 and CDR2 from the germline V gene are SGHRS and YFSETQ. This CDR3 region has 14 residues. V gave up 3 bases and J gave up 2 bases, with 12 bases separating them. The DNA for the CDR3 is TGCGCCAGCAGCTCGCTTGACACCGCCTACGAGCAGTACTTC. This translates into CASSSLDTAYEQYF.

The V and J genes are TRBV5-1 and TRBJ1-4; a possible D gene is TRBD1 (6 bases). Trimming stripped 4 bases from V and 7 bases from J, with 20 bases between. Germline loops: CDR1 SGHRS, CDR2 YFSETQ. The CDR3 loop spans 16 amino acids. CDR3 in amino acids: CASSPDIGTSREKLFF. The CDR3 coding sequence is TGCGCCAGCAGCCCGGATATCGGGACAAGCCGTGAAAAACTGTTTTTT.

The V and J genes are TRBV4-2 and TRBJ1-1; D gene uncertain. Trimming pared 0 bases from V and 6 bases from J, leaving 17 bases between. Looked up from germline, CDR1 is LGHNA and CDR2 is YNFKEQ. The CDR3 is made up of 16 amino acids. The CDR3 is CASSQDLGTLNAEAFF. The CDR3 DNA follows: TGTGCCAGCAGCCAAGATTTGGGCACCCTAAACGCTGAAGCTTTCTTT.

CDR3 residues: CASSLSSTSGGETQYF. CDR3 DNA sequence: TGCGCCAGCAGCTTGTCCTCAACCTCCGGCGGAGAGACCCAGTACTTC. This chain joins TRBV5-1 and TRBJ2-5, with D unclear. Deletions cut 1 base from V and 4 bases from J, with 17 bases between. The CDR3 covers 16 residues. Germline V gene lookup returns CDR1 SGHRS and CDR2 YFSETQ.

CDR3 amino acids: CASSLWGRSGGPYEQYF. CDR3 coding DNA: TGTGCCAGCAGCTTGTGGGGGCGCAGCGGGGGGCCCTACGAGCAGTACTTC. The V gene is TRBV5-4, the J gene TRBJ2-7, with 9 bases matching TRBD2. The CDR3 totals 17 residues. V trimming: 1 base; J trimming: 2 bases; junction bases outside the gene matches: 10. Looked up from germline, CDR1 is SGHNT and CDR2 is YYREEE (reference sequence). Supplemented by reference TRBV5-4 and TRBJ2-7, the full variable domain reads ETGVTQSPTHLIKTRGQQVTLRCSSQSGHNTVSWYQQALGQGPQFIFQYYREEENGRGNFPPRFSGLQFPNYSSELNVNALELDDSALYLCASSLWGRSGGPYEQYFGPGTRLTVT.

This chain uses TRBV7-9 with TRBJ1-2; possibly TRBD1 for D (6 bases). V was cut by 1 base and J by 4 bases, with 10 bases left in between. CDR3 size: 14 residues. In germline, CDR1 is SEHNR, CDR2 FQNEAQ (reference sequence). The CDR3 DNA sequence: TGTGCCAGCAGCTTAGTTGCCAGGGGCTATGGCTACACCTTC. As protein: CASSLVARGYGYTF. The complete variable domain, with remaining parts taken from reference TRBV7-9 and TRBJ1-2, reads DTGVSQNPRHKITKRGQNVTFRCDPISEHNRLYWYRQTLGQGPEFLTYFQNEAQLEKSRLLSDRFSAERPKGSFSTLEIQRTEQGDSAMYLCASSLVARGYGYTFGSGTRLTVV.

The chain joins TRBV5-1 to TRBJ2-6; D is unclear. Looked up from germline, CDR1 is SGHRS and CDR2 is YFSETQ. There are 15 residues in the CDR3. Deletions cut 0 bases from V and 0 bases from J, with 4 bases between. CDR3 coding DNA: TGCGCCAGCAGCTTGGTAGTCTCTGGGGCCAACGTCCTGACTTTC. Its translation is CASSLVVSGANVLTF. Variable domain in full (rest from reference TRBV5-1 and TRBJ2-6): KAGVTQTPRYLIKTRGQQVTLSCSPISGHRSVSWYQQTPGQGLQFLFEYFSETQRNKGNFPGRFSGRQFSNSRSEMNVSTLELGDSALYLCASSLVVSGANVLTFGAGSRLTVL.

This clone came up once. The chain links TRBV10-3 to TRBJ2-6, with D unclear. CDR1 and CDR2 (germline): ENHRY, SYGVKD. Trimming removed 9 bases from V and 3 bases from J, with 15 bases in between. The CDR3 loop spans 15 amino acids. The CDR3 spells CAIPLPRVGANVLTF. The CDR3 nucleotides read TGTGCCATTCCCCTCCCCCGTGTTGGGGCCAACGTCCTGACTTTC.

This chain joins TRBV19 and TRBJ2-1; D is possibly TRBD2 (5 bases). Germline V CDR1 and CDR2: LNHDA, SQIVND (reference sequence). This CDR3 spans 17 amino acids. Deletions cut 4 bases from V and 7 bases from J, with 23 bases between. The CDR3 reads CASSTTHMTERENEQFF. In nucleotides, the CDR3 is TGTGCCAGTAGTACCACCCACATGACCGAAAGGGAGAATGAGCAGTTCTTC. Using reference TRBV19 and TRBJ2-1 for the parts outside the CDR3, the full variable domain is DGGITQSPKYLFRKEGQNVTLSCEQNLNHDAMYWYRQDPGQGLRLIYYSQIVNDFQKGDIAEGYSVSREKKESFPLTVTSAQKNPTAFYLCASSTTHMTERENEQFFGPGTRLTVL.

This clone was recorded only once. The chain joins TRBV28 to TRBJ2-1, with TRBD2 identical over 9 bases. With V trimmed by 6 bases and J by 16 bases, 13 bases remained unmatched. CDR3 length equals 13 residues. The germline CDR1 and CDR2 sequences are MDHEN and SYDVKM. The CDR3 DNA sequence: TGTGCCAGCAGGCTCCATCTAGCGGGGCCGCAATTCTTC. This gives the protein CASRLHLAGPQFF.

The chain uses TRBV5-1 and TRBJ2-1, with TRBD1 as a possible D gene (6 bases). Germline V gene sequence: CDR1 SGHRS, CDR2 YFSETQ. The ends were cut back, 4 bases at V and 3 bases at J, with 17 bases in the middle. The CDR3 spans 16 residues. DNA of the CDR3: TGCGCCAGCAGCCAACGACAGGTATCGGGCTACAATGAGCAGTTCTTC. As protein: CASSQRQVSGYNEQFF. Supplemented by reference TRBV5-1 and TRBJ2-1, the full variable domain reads KAGVTQTPRYLIKTRGQQVTLSCSPISGHRSVSWYQQTPGQGLQFLFEYFSETQRNKGNFPGRFSGRQFSNSRSEMNVSTLELGDSALYLCASSQRQVSGYNEQFFGPGTRLTVL.

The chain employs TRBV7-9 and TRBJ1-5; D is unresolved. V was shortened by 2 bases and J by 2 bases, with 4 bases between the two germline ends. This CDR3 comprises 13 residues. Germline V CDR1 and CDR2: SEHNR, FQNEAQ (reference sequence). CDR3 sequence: CASSLQGNQPQHF. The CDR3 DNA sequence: TGTGCCAGCAGCTTACAGGGCAATCAGCCCCAGCATTTT.